Reported below is one T cell receptor (beta chain). The CDR3 runs 14 residues. Germline values: CDR1 ENHRY, CDR2 SYGVKD. The V and J ends lost 10 bases and 2 bases respectively, with 14 bases between them. The assay was immunoSEQ multiplex PCR, and TCRdb's table has in-frame clones only and misses some. This repertoire shows around 210,000 clones, approximately 80% found once; its top ten account for around 0.93%. Seattle cases were enrolled at active infection and followed longitudinally. This record comes from a study of blood T cell repertoires in COVID-19. About the study: Samples came from the United States, Italy and Spain, spanning acute and convalescent COVID-19.

The receptor was derived from a man between 60 and 75 years old with COVID-19, enrolled during active disease. The V and J genes are TRBV10-3 and TRBJ1-4; maybe TRBD1 (5 bases). The sample taken for sequencing was peripheral blood. CDR3 loop: CASWDSGTNEKLFF. As DNA, the CDR3 is TGTGCCAGCTGGGACTCTGGTACTAATGAAAAACTGTTTTTT.